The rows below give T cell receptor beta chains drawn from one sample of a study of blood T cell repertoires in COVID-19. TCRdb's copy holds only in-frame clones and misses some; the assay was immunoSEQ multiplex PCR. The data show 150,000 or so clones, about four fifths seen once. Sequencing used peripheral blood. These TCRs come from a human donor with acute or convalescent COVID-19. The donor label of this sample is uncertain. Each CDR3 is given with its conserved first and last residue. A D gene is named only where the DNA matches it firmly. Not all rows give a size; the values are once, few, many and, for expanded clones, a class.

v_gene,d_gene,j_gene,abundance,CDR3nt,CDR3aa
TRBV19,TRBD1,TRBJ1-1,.,TGTGCCAGTAGGGGGACAGGGGACACTGAAGCTTTCTTT,CASRGTGDTEAFF
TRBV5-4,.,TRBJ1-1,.,TGTGCCAGCAGCCCGCTGACAGGGAACACTGAAGCTTTCTTT,CASSPLTGNTEAFF
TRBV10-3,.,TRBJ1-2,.,TGTGCCATCAGGCAGGGCTATGGCTACACCTTC,CAIRQGYGYTF
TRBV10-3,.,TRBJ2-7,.,TGTGCCATCAGTCCCAATGACAGAATCTACGAGCAGTACTTC,CAISPNDRIYEQYF
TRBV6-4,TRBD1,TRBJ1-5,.,TGTGCCAGCTCTGGTGGGGGGCGACAGGGAGAGTGTGAACAGCCCCAGCATTTT,CASSGGGRQGECEQPQHF
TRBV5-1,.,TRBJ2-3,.,TGCGCCAGCAGCCCGACAGGCACAGATACGCAGTATTTT,CASSPTGTDTQYF
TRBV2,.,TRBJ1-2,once,TGTGCCAGCAGTTACACAGGGCTAGTCTCAGGCTACACCTTC,CASSYTGLVSGYTF
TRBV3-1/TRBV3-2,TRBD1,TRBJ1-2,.,TGTGCCAGCAGCCAGATGCCGGGACAGGGAAGTGAATACACCTTC,CASSQMPGQGSEYTF
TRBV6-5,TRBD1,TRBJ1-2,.,TGTGCCAGCAGTTTCCGGACAGGGGGCTATGGCTACACCTTC,CASSFRTGGYGYTF
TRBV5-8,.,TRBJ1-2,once,TGTGCCAGCAGCCTAGCCCTGAAGGGCTATGGCTACACCTTC,CASSLALKGYGYTF
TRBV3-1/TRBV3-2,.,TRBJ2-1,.,TGTGCCAGCAGCCAAGCGCGGTACGGGGAGCAGTTCTTC,CASSQARYGEQFF
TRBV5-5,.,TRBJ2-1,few,TGTGCCAGCAGCTTGCCGGGGGGCGCAGGATGGGAGCAGTTCTTC,CASSLPGGAGWEQFF
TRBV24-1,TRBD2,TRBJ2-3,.,TGTGCAGCTAGCGGGGGGGCCACAGATACGCAGTATTTT,CAASGGATDTQYF
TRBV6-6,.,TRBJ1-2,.,TGTGCCAGCAGTGACCCGTTATACAGCTACTATGGCTACACCTTC,CASSDPLYSYYGYTF
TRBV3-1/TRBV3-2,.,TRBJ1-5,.,TGTGCCAGCAGCCAAGGGGGGGGGAGCAATCAGCCCCAGCATTTT,CASSQGGGSNQPQHF
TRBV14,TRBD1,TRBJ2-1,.,TGTGCCAGCAGCTTCGACAGGGGGCCCCTCAATGAGCAGTTCTTC,CASSFDRGPLNEQFF